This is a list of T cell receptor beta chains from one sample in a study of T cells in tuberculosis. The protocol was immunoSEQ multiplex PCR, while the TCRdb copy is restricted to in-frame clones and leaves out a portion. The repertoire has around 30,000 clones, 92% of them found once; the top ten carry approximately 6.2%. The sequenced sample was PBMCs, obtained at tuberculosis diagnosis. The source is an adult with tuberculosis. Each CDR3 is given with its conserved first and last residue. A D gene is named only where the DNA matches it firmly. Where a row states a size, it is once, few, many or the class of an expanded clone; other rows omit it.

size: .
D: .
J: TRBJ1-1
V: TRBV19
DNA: TGTGCCAGTAGGCAGACAGGGAACACTGAAGCTTTCTTT
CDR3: CASRQTGNTEAFF

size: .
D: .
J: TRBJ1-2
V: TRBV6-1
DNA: TGTGCCAGCAGTGACAGTCAGGGGAACCGGAACTATGGCTACACCTTC
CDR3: CASSDSQGNRNYGYTF

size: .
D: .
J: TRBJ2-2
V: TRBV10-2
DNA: TGCGCCACCCTAAGCCAACAGGGCGCCGGCGGGGAGCTGTTTTTT
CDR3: CATLSQQGAGGELFF

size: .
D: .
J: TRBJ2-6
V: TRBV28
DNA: TGTGCCAGCCTTAAAGAGGGTAACGTCCTGACTTTC
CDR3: CASLKEGNVLTF

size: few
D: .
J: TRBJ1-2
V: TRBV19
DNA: TGTGCCAGTAGTATCCCCAGCAGGCCTAACTATGGCTACACCTTC
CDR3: CASSIPSRPNYGYTF

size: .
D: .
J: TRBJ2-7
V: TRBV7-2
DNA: TGTGCCAGCAGCGAGGGACATTCACCCTCCTACGAGCAGTACTTC
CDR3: CASSEGHSPSYEQYF

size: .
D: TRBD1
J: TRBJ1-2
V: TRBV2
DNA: TGTGCCAGCAGCCTGACAGGGCCGGATGGCTACACCTTC
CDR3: CASSLTGPDGYTF

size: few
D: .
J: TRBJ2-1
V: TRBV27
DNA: TGTGCCAGCAGAATGAACCGAAGGGGGAGGGGAGGTGGTGAGCAGTTCTTC
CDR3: CASRMNRRGRGGGEQFF

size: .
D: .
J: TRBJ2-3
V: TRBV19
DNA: TGTGCCAGTAGTATGGGGACAACTAAGTACACAGATACGCAGTATTTT
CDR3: CASSMGTTKYTDTQYF

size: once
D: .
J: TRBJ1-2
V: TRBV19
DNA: TGTGCCACAGGGATTCTCGATGGCTACACCTTC
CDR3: CATGILDGYTF

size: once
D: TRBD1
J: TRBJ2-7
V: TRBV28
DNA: TGTGCCAGCAGTTTGGAGACAGGGTCGTCACACGAGCAGTACTTC
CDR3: CASSLETGSSHEQYF